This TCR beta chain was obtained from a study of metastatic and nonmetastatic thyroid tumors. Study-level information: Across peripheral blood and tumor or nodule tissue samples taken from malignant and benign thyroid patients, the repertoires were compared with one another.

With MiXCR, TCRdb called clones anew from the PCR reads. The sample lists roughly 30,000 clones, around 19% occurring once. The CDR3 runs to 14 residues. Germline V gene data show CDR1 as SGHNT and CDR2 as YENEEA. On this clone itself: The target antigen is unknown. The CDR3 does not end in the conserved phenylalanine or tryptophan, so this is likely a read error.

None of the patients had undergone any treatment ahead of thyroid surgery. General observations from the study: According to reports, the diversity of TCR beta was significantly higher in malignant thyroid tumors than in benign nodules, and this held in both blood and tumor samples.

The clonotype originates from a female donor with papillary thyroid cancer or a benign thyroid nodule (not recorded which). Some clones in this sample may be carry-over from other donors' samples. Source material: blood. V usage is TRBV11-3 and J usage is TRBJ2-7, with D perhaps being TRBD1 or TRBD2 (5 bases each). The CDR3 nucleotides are TGTGCTAGCAGCTCCATCGGGACCACCTACGAGCAGTACCTC. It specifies CASSSIGTTYEQYL.